These 5 T cell receptor beta chains came from one sample sequenced in a study of blood T cell repertoires in COVID-19. Some clones are missing from TCRdb's copy, which holds only in-frame ones; the method was immunoSEQ multiplex PCR. This sample yields 140,000 or so clones, of which 70% to 90% are seen a single time; less than 3% belongs to the top ten. The source material was peripheral blood. These TCRs come from a man between 45 and 60 years old with acute or convalescent COVID-19.

This rearrangement joins TRBV5-1 to TRBJ1-3, with D possibly TRBD1 on 5 matching bases. Looked up from germline, CDR1 is SGHRS and CDR2 is YFSETQ. Trimming stripped 4 bases from V and 2 bases from J, with 13 bases between. The CDR3 has 15 residues. CDR3 coding DNA: TGCGCCAGCAGCGGCACGGGGGACCCTGGAAACACCATATATTTT. Protein sequence: CASSGTGDPGNTIYF.

The genes are TRBV29-1 and TRBJ2-3, with 11 nucleotides matching TRBD2. Germline CDR1 and CDR2: SQVTM and ANQGSEA. This CDR3 contains 16 residues. The V and J ends lost 4 bases and 3 bases, in that order; junction bases with no gene match: 9. CDR3 sequence: CSVALAGGLGTDTQYF. The CDR3 DNA reads as TGCAGCGTTGCCCTAGCGGGGGGTTTGGGGACAGATACGCAGTATTTT.

The V call is TRBV11-2, the J call TRBJ1-2; a weak D match, TRBD1 (5 bases). The CDR3 is 13 amino acids. CDR1 is SGHAT, CDR2 FQNNGV, per germline. Trimming left V 3 bases short and J 6 bases short, with 11 bases between. In DNA, the CDR3 is TGTGCCAGCAGCTTGAATGGGGGGAATGGCTACACCTTC. Its translation is CASSLNGGNGYTF.

This chain links TRBV5-1 with TRBJ1-2; 8 nucleotides line up with TRBD1. With V trimmed by 4 bases and J by 3 bases, 5 bases remained unmatched. CDR1 is SGHRS and CDR2 is YFSETQ in the germline V gene. The CDR3 covers 14 residues. CDR3 residues: CASSPTGAYYGYTF. As DNA, the CDR3 is TGCGCCAGCAGCCCGACAGGGGCTTACTATGGCTACACCTTC.

The chain has TRBV18 and TRBJ2-7; a weak D match, TRBD2 (7 bases). The CDR3 has 13 residues. The V and J ends lost 0 bases and 7 bases respectively, with 10 bases between them. Germline CDR1 is KGHSH and CDR2 is LQKENI. This chain's CDR3 is CASSPPGGQEQYF. In DNA, the CDR3 is TGTGCCAGCTCACCACCCGGGGGGCAGGAGCAGTACTTC. Drawing the rest from reference TRBV18 and TRBJ2-7, the complete variable domain is NAGVMQNPRHLVRRRGQEARLRCSPMKGHSHVYWYRQLPEEGLKFMVYLQKENIIDESGMPKERFSAEFPKEGPSILRIQQVVRGDSAAYFCASSPPGGQEQYFGPGTRLTVT.